The present TCR beta chain was sequenced within a study of shared clonotypes between healthy human individuals. The naive CD8 subset, CD45RO-negative cells positively selected for CCR7, excluded terminally differentiated effector memory CD45RA+ cells. Every donor was a Caucasian adult from Nashville, Tennessee. This was a deep-level run. Authors' data handling: Filtering differed because ImmunoSEQ produced junction-only sequences that carried no quality scores. Sequencing used immunoSEQ multiplex PCR; TCRdb keeps in-frame clones, though not all of them. The DNA was the basis for D and trimming; V, J and clone size are from that table. The sample lists 650,000 to 800,000 clones, just over 90% occurring once. Findings and caveats of the study: Relative to clonotypes present in all four donors, those not shared had lower generation probabilities.

Comment on this clone: Its antigen is as yet unknown.

This TCR derives from a man aged 30-40 years in good health. What was sequenced was naive CD8+ T cells sorted from blood.

Here the CDR3 DNA reads TGTGCCAGCTCACCACAAACTAGCGGAGGACTCGAGCAGTACTTC. Translation: CASSPQTSGGLEQYF. V and J are TRBV18 and TRBJ2-7; 8 bases match TRBD2. CDR3 length equals 15 residues. Germline V gene data show CDR1 as KGHSH and CDR2 as LQKENI. The V gene end was trimmed by 1 base and the J gene end by 6 bases; junction bases not matched to a gene: 8.